The 6 T cell receptor beta chains presented below share a single source sample, sequenced in a study of T cells in Graves' hyperthyroidism and ophthalmopathy. The investigators amplified TCR beta CDR3 regions from RNA transcripts. HTBI primers drove first-round RT-PCR of the TCR CDR3. Using its own MiXCR run on the multiplex PCR reads, TCRdb lists one record per CDR3 protein. The sample holds about 840,000 distinct CDR3 sequences, about two fifths seen once. The source material was blood. Every receptor here comes from a young man with Graves' hyperthyroidism.

The gene calls are TRBV15 and TRBJ1-2; D is perhaps TRBD1 (5 bases). Trimming shortened V by 1 base and J by 8 bases, and 11 bases separated the two germline ends. This CDR3 is 13 amino acids long. Germline V gives CDR1 LNHNV, CDR2 YYDKDF (reference sequence). DNA for the CDR3: TGTGCCACCAGCAGAGGAGGGGCTGGCGGCTACACCTTC. Its translation is CATSRGGAGGYTF.

The DNA of the CDR3 is TGTGCCAGCAGAAAAACGGGACAGTACCAAGAGACCCAGTACTTC. This sequence encodes CASRKTGQYQETQYF. This chain joins TRBV2 and TRBJ2-5; 7 bases map to TRBD1. Germline values: CDR1 SNHLY, CDR2 FYNNEI. The CDR3 is made up of 15 amino acids. V dropped 6 bases and J dropped 0; count of bases not matched to a gene: 7.

In regard to this clonotype: The junction differs from germline at one of its ends, possibly a read error. The rearrangement joins TRBV7-9 to TRBJ1-1; no definite D call. Germline V CDR1 and CDR2: SEHNR, FQNEAQ (reference sequence). This CDR3 region has 15 residues. The CDR3 region has the DNA TGCGCCAGCAGCCTTCGGACGGAATCGATCACTGAAGCTTTCTTT. This codes for CASSLRTESITEAFF. The full variable domain, in which reference TRBV7-9 and TRBJ1-1 provide the parts outside the CDR3, is DTGVSQNPRHKITKRGQNVTFRCDPISEHNRLYWYRQTLGQGPEFLTYFQNEAQLEKSRLLSDRFSAERPKGSFSTLEIQRTEQGDSAMYLCASSLRTESITEAFFGQGTRLTVV.

Concerning this clonotype: One base separates it from a far larger clone, so it is likely a read error. The chain is built from TRBV7-6 and TRBJ1-6; D is ambiguous. This CDR3 comprises 13 residues. The germline CDR1 and CDR2 sequences are SGHVS and FNYEAQ. V lost 5 bases to trimming and J lost 9 bases, with 11 bases between them. CDR3 amino acids: CASSPQSSSPLHF. CDR3 DNA sequence: TGTGCCAGCAGCCCCCAGAGTAGTTCACCCCTCCACTTT. Full variable domain (outside the CDR3, taken from reference TRBV7-6 and TRBJ1-6): GAGVSQSPRYKVTKRGQDVALRCDPISGHVSLYWYRQALGQGPEFLTYFNYEAQQDKSGLPNDRFSAERPEGSISTLTIQRTEQRDSAMYRCASSPQSSSPLHFGNGTRLTVT.

The chain combines TRBV19 with TRBJ2-2, with D uncertain. The CDR3 has 13 residues. With 4 bases removed from V and 7 bases from J, the gap between germline ends came to 10 bases. CDR1 is LNHDA, CDR2 SQIVND, per germline (reference sequence). CDR3 sequence (DNA): TGTGCCAGTAGTACCTCCTCAGGCGGGGAGCTGTTTTTT. Translation gives CASSTSSGGELFF.

Remarks on this clonotype: This is likely a read error, given that the CDR3 carries no conserved phenylalanine or tryptophan at its end. This chain joins TRBV6-1 and TRBJ1-2; tentative D call: TRBD1 (6 bases). V lost 5 bases to trimming and J lost 5 bases, with 15 bases between them. CDR3 length equals 14 residues. Germline V gene sequence: CDR1 MNHNS, CDR2 SASEGT. CDR3 in amino acids: CASSYTDSRYGYTL. For the CDR3, the DNA is TGTGCCAGCAGTTATACGGACAGCAGATATGGCTACACCCTC.